This T cell receptor beta chain was sequenced for a study of blood T cells in healthy people across ages. A second roughly 7 to 12 cycle PCR used barcoded and J-beta primers. MiXCR, applied by TCRdb to the 5' RACE reads, yields one record per CDR3 protein. This sample has some 930,000 distinct CDR3 sequences, with approximately 32% found just once. Deletions cut 4 bases from V and 7 bases from J, with 16 bases between. Germline CDR1 is LNHDA and CDR2 is SQIVND (reference sequence). CDR3 length equals 15 residues. This sample was shared with a second study, whose subject was T cells of mothers and their children.

The TCR comes from a woman between 40 and 55 years old in good health. Sequenced: blood. This chain connects TRBV19 to TRBJ1-4; D perhaps matches TRBD1 (5 bases). CDR3 amino acids: CASSNSGTASEKLFF. CDR3 DNA sequence: TGTGCCAGTAGTAATAGTGGGACGGCGAGTGAAAAACTGTTTTTT.